One sample yielded the 11 T cell receptor beta chains listed below, sequenced in a study of T cells in Graves' hyperthyroidism and ophthalmopathy. Regions amplified from RNA transcripts were the TCR beta CDR3 regions. RT-PCR in the first round (using the HTBI primer set) targeted the TCR CDR3. Using its own MiXCR run on the multiplex PCR reads, TCRdb lists one record per CDR3 protein. Among 360,000 or so distinct CDR3 sequences listed, less than 20% were seen once. Sequencing was carried out using blood. Receptors were obtained from a woman aged 40 to 49 with Graves' ophthalmopathy.

In its sample, this clonotype was seen many times. CDR3 in amino acids: CAWDRGGNTIYF. Written as DNA, the CDR3 is TGTGCCTGGGACAGGGGTGGAAACACCATATATTTT. V and J are TRBV30 and TRBJ1-3, with 8 bases identical to TRBD1. Germline CDR1 reads GTSNPN; CDR2 reads SVGIG (reference sequence). The CDR3 has 12 amino acids. Trimming took 5 bases from V and 3 from J; bases not matched to a gene: 0.

This clonotype was detected ten times or more. The chain combines TRBV28 with TRBJ2-7; 12 bases align to TRBD2. The V and J ends lost 3 bases and 5 bases, in that order; junction bases with no gene match: 11. This CDR3 has 17 amino acids. Per the germline V gene, CDR1 is MDHEN and CDR2 is SYDVKM. The CDR3 reads CASSFASSGRAGDEQYF. DNA of the CDR3: TGTGCCAGCAGTTTCGCGTCTAGCGGGAGGGCCGGGGACGAGCAGTACTTC.

This clonotype was detected ten times or more. The rearrangement joins TRBV12-5 to TRBJ1-1, with D uncertain. Germline values: CDR1 LGHNT, CDR2 FRNRAP. The length of the CDR3 is 12 residues. The V and J ends lost 3 bases and 3 bases respectively, with 5 bases between them. The CDR3 coding sequence is TGTGCTAGTGGTTTAGAGGACACTGAAGCTTTCTTT. Protein product: CASGLEDTEAFF.

This clonotype was observed many times. The CDR3 bases are TGTGCCAGCAGTTCGGGTGGCGGGCAGCCCCAGCATTTT. It yields the protein CASSSGGGQPQHF. The rearrangement uses TRBV6-5 and TRBJ1-5; D gene ambiguous. The V end was cut by 4 bases, the J end by 7 bases, with 11 bases between. There are 13 residues in the CDR3. From germline, CDR1 is MNHEY and CDR2 SVGAGI.

Ten or more counts support this clonotype. The chain recombines TRBV6-5 with TRBJ1-1, with D perhaps TRBD1 (5 bases). V shed 2 bases and J shed 5 bases, with 18 bases lying between them. The length of the CDR3 is 16 residues. Germline values: CDR1 MNHEY, CDR2 SVGAGI. The CDR3 coding sequence is TGTGCCAGCAGTTACGATCGGCGTCGGACAACAACTGAAGCTTTCTTT. This gives the protein CASSYDRRRTTTEAFF.

In its sample, this clonotype was seen a few times. The chain couples TRBV11-2 to TRBJ2-2; TRBD2 matches at 11 bases. Germline V gives CDR1 SGHAT, CDR2 FQNNGV. CDR3 length: 18 amino acids. The junction had 11 bases not matched to a gene; V was cut back by 5 bases and J by 3 bases. The CDR3 loop reads CASSPGRLAGRDTGELFF. CDR3 nucleotide sequence: TGTGCCAGCAGCCCCGGACGACTAGCGGGACGAGACACCGGGGAGCTGTTTTTT.

This clonotype was detected ten times or more. The rearrangement joins TRBV5-5 to TRBJ1-5; D remains ambiguous. Trimming removed 4 bases from V and 0 bases from J, with 11 bases in between. This CDR3 region has 15 residues. Germline V gene lookup returns CDR1 SGHKS and CDR2 YYEKEE (reference sequence). CDR3 sequence reads: CASSEGALSNQPQHF. CDR3 in DNA: TGTGCCAGCAGCGAGGGCGCCCTTAGCAATCAGCCCCAGCATTTT.

This clonotype came up once. The V call is TRBV29-1, the J call TRBJ1-3; D is unclear. The CDR3 loop spans 13 amino acids. The V end lost 4 bases, the J end lost 1 base, and 8 bases lay between the germline ends. Germline CDR1 SQVTM, CDR2 ANQGSEA. CDR3 nucleotide sequence: TGCAGCGTTGGGACGGCTTCTGGAAACACCATATATTTT. It translates to CSVGTASGNTIYF.

This clonotype showed up many times. The V and J genes are TRBV5-1 and TRBJ2-7, with a possible D match to TRBD2 (6 bases). Trimming shortened V by 2 bases and J by 5 bases, and 17 bases separated the two germline ends. Germline assignment: CDR1 SGHRS and CDR2 YFSETQ. The CDR3 has 15 residues. The CDR3 is CASSFHVGSKNEQYF. CDR3 bases: TGCGCCAGCAGCTTCCACGTCGGGAGCAAGAACGAGCAGTACTTC.

This clonotype was seen ten or more times. The gene calls are TRBV3-1 and TRBJ2-7; weak D call: TRBD2 (5 bases). Deletions cut 1 base from V and 4 bases from J, with 8 bases between. The length of the CDR3 is 13 residues. Germline V gene lookup returns CDR1 LGHDT and CDR2 YNNKEL (reference sequence). This chain's CDR3 is CASSQVTGYEQYF. In nucleotides, the CDR3 is TGTGCCAGCAGCCAAGTTACGGGGTACGAGCAGTACTTC.

This clonotype was seen ten or more times. The chain has TRBV30 and TRBJ2-5; D not resolved. The CDR3 contains 13 residues. Between the trimmed V and J ends, which lost 5 bases and 5 bases, there was a span of 15 bases. The V gene's germline CDR1 is GTSNPN and CDR2 SVGIG (reference sequence). CDR3 region: CAWDKDLGETQYF. CDR3 in DNA: TGTGCCTGGGATAAGGACCTAGGGGAGACCCAGTACTTC.